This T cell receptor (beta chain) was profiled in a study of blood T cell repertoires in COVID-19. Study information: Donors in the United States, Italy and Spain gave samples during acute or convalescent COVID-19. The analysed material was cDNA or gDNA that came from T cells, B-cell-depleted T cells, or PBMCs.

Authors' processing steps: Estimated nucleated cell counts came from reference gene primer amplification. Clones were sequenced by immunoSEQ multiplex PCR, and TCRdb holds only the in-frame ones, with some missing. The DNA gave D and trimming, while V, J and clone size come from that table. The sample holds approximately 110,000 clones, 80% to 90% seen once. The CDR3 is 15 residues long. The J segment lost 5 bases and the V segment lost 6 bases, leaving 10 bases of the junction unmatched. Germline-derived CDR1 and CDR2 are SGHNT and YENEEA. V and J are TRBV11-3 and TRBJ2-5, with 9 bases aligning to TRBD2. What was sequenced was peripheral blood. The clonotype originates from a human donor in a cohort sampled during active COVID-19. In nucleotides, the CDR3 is TGTGCCAGCAGTCCAAGTAGCGGGAGAGGCGAGACCCAGTACTTC. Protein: CASSPSSGRGETQYF.